The next 28 T cell receptor beta chains were all read from a single sample in a study of cytomegalovirus exposure and HLA in healthy donors. The assay was immunoSEQ multiplex PCR, and TCRdb's table has in-frame clones only and misses some. Among approximately 210,000 clones listed, around 88% were seen once. Sequencing was performed on PBMCs. The receptors were gathered from a woman aged 18-35 years in good health and CMV-seronegative.

The chain uses TRBV5-4 and TRBJ1-4; TRBD1 matches at 8 bases. The germline V gene has CDR1 SGHNT and CDR2 YYREEE (reference sequence). The CDR3 sequence is 14 residues long. After removal of 3 bases from V and 8 bases from J, the junction contained 6 bases not matched to a gene. The CDR3 protein is CASSSTGVGEKLFF. CDR3 sequence (DNA): TGTGCCAGCAGCTCGACAGGGGTGGGCGAAAAACTGTTTTTT.

This chain links TRBV6-5 with TRBJ2-7; 8 bases line up with TRBD1. The germline V gene has CDR1 MNHEY and CDR2 SVGAGI. CDR3 length: 13 residues. V lost 10 bases, J lost 3 bases, and 8 bases stayed unmatched. This chain's CDR3 is CATSDRVDYEQYF. As DNA, the CDR3 is TGTGCCACATCGGACAGGGTAGACTACGAGCAGTACTTC.

The V and J genes are TRBV21-1 and TRBJ2-1; the D call TRBD2 from the table was never checked on the DNA. TRBV21-1 is a recognized pseudogene. This CDR3 contains 18 residues. The CDR3 protein is CASSRSRPGLDGNNEQFF. CDR3 in DNA: TGTGCCAGCAGCAGAAGCCGACCGGGACTAGACGGGAACAATGAGCAGTTCTTC.

The CDR3 sequence: CASRRQSWQPQHF. The CDR3 DNA follows: TGTGCCAGCAGACGTCAGTCCTGGCAGCCCCAGCATTTT. The chain employs TRBV27 and TRBJ1-5, with unresolved D. Germline lookup yields CDR1 MNHEY and CDR2 SMNVEV (reference sequence). V shed 6 bases and J shed 7 bases, with 13 bases lying between them. The CDR3 is 13 amino acids.

The CDR3: CAEGSSYEQYF. For the CDR3, the DNA is TGTGCCGAGGGTAGCTCCTACGAGCAGTACTTC. V usage is TRBV2 and J usage is TRBJ2-7; perhaps TRBD2 as D (5 bases). CDR1 and CDR2 (germline): SNHLY, FYNNEI. This CDR3 spans 11 amino acids. V shed 11 bases and J shed 0 bases, with 8 bases lying between them. The full variable domain, its missing parts supplied by reference TRBV2 and TRBJ2-7, is EPEVTQTPSHQVTQMGQEVILRCVPISNHLYFYWYRQILGQKVEFLVSFYNNEISEKSEIFDDQFSVERPDGSNFTLKIRSTKLEDSAMYFCAEGSSYEQYFGPGTRLTVT.

CDR3 nucleotides: TGTGCCTGGATCTTTGGCGGCGCTAGCTCCTACAATGAGCAGTTCTTC. Encoded protein: CAWIFGGASSYNEQFF. The gene calls are TRBV30 and TRBJ2-1; the D is unclear. This CDR3 is 16 amino acids long. Trimming took 4 bases from V and 0 from J, leaving 16 bases between them. CDR1 is GTSNPN and CDR2 is SVGIG in the germline V gene (reference sequence). The full variable domain, in which reference TRBV30 and TRBJ2-1 provide the parts outside the CDR3, is SQTIHQWPATLVQPVGSPLSLECTVEGTSNPNLYWYRQAAGRGLQLLFYSVGIGQISSEVPQNLSASRPQDRQFILSSKKLLLSDSGFYLCAWIFGGASSYNEQFFGPGTRLTVL.

This chain uses TRBV30 with TRBJ1-3; D not certain. Germline CDR1 reads GTSNPN; CDR2 reads SVGIG (reference sequence). Trimming cost V 4 bases and J 4 bases, with 8 bases left between them. The CDR3 covers 12 residues. The CDR3 region is CAWTLSGNTIYF. The CDR3 bases are TGTGCCTGGACACTGTCGGGAAACACCATATATTTT.

The chain is built from TRBV2 and TRBJ1-1, with D uncertain. CDR3 length: 11 amino acids. CDR1 SNHLY and CDR2 FYNNEI come from the germline V gene. V dropped 10 bases and J dropped 10 bases, with 16 bases sitting between them. In nucleotides, the CDR3 is TGTGCCACCGTGCTCGGGGTAGTAGCTTTCTTT. It specifies CATVLGVVAFF.

The count of this clone is one. The chain recombines TRBV19 with TRBJ1-4; no clear D gene. This CDR3 is 14 amino acids long. The V and J ends lost 5 bases and 0 bases respectively, with 7 bases between them. Germline V gene lookup returns CDR1 LNHDA and CDR2 SQIVND (reference sequence). CDR3 DNA: TGTGCCAGTAGTGCACTAACAACTAATGAAAAACTGTTTTTT. It encodes CASSALTTNEKLFF. Based on the CDR3 plus reference TRBV19 and TRBJ1-4, the full variable domain is DGGITQSPKYLFRKEGQNVTLSCEQNLNHDAMYWYRQDPGQGLRLIYYSQIVNDFQKGDIAEGYSVSREKKESFPLTVTSAQKNPTAFYLCASSALTTNEKLFFGSGTQLSVL.

The chain joins TRBV5-3 to TRBJ1-4; 7 bases are shared with TRBD1. TRBV5-3 is assigned to the ORF class and has an uncertain function. V shed 4 bases and J 7 bases; nucleotides not matched to a gene: 10. This CDR3 comprises 15 residues. CDR3: CARSPGQVGGEKLFF. CDR3 coding DNA: TGTGCCAGAAGCCCCGGACAGGTCGGCGGTGAAAAACTGTTTTTT.

By sample fraction, this clone is medium-sized. The chain couples TRBV6-4 to TRBJ2-3; 12 nucleotides line up with TRBD1. The trim removed 6 bases at V and 4 bases at J, leaving 5 bases unmatched. Germline V gene sequence: CDR1 MRHNA, CDR2 SNTAGT. The CDR3 loop spans 15 amino acids. CDR3 amino acids: CASSPGQGAADTQYF. DNA for the CDR3: TGTGCCAGCAGCCCGGGACAGGGGGCGGCAGATACGCAGTATTTT.

The chain has TRBV9 and TRBJ2-7; maybe TRBD1 (7 bases). The V and J ends lost 3 bases and 3 bases respectively, with 19 bases between them. Germline V CDR1 and CDR2: SGDLS, YYNGEE. The CDR3 spans 16 residues. CDR3 sequence: CASSARGGGVNYEQYF. The CDR3 DNA follows: TGTGCCAGCAGCGCACGAGGGGGCGGGGTGAACTACGAGCAGTACTTC.

This rearrangement joins TRBV11-2 to TRBJ2-7; D is undetermined. CDR1 and CDR2 from the germline V gene are SGHAT and FQNNGV. V lost 5 bases to trimming and J lost 3 bases, with 20 bases between them. The CDR3 length is 16 residues. The CDR3, as DNA: TGTGCCAGCAGCACTCCCTTTTATAATTCGTACTACGAGCAGTACTTC. Translating it yields CASSTPFYNSYYEQYF.

This rearrangement joins TRBV9 to TRBJ2-7; 9 bases agree with TRBD2. This CDR3 has 16 residues. The junction had 10 bases not matched to a gene; V was cut back by 5 bases and J by 1 base. Per the germline V gene, CDR1 is SGDLS and CDR2 is YYNGEE. CDR3 region: CASSQGAGLASYEQYF. The CDR3 DNA reads as TGTGCCAGCAGTCAAGGGGCCGGACTAGCGTCCTACGAGCAGTACTTC.

The V gene is TRBV5-1, the J gene TRBJ2-7, with TRBD1 matching over 8 bases. The CDR3 contains 13 residues. V shed 7 bases and J 3 bases; nucleotides not matched to a gene: 6. CDR1 and CDR2 (germline): SGHRS, YFSETQ. In DNA, the CDR3 is TGCGCCAGCTCTCCGGACAGGGACTACGAGCAGTACTTC. It is translated as CASSPDRDYEQYF.

The chain combines TRBV10-2 with TRBJ2-7; tentative D call: TRBD2 (6 bases). The CDR3 loop spans 18 amino acids. V lost 0 bases and J lost 1, with 19 bases in between. CDR1 WSHSY and CDR2 SAAADI come from the germline V gene. CDR3 protein: CASSESTFRAGKSYEQYF. The CDR3 nucleotides are TGCGCCAGCAGTGAGTCGACGTTCCGCGCGGGGAAGTCCTACGAGCAGTACTTC.

J is TRBJ2-5 and V is TRBV4-1, with TRBD2 identical over 11 bases. The trim removed 0 bases at V and 4 bases at J, leaving 4 bases unmatched. Germline V gene data show CDR1 as MGHRA and CDR2 as YSYEKL. This CDR3 has 16 residues. The CDR3 sequence is CASSQELAGGLETQYF. Written as DNA, the CDR3 is TGCGCCAGCAGCCAAGAGTTAGCGGGAGGGCTAGAGACCCAGTACTTC.

The chain has TRBV7-3 and TRBJ2-5; TRBD2 is a possible D gene (5 bases). CDR1 and CDR2 from the germline V gene are SGHTA and FQGTGA. The CDR3 consists of 13 residues. The germline V and J ends were trimmed by 5 bases and 7 bases, with 14 bases remaining between them. CDR3 DNA sequence: TGTGCCAGCAGCCGTAGCGTTCCAGGGACCCAGTACTTC. Translated: CASSRSVPGTQYF.

The rearrangement uses TRBV14 and TRBJ1-1; 8 bases match TRBD1. The length of the CDR3 is 15 residues. Losses at the gene ends were 3 bases for V and 4 bases for J; bases not matched to a gene: 7. Germline CDR1 reads SGHDN; CDR2 reads FVKESK. The CDR3 DNA reads TGTGCCAGCAGCCAGACGACAGGGGAGGCCACTGAAGCTTTCTTT. Translated, it gives CASSQTTGEATEAFF.

This clone has only a few counts. The chain joins TRBV7-9 to TRBJ1-1; a possible D gene is TRBD1 (6 bases). V was clipped by 7 bases and J by 1 base, with 10 bases between them. Germline loops: CDR1 SEHNR, CDR2 FQNEAQ (reference sequence). CDR3 length: 13 residues. DNA of the CDR3: TGTGCCAGCACTGAACAGGGGAACACTGAAGCTTTCTTT. This translates into CASTEQGNTEAFF.

The CDR3 bases are TGTGCCAGCAGGATTCGACTAGCGGGAGGATCCGAGCAGTACTTC. Translated, it gives CASRIRLAGGSEQYF. The chain links TRBV2 to TRBJ2-7; 13 bases are a match to TRBD2. J lost 6 bases, V lost 6 bases, and 8 bases had no gene match. The CDR3 loop spans 15 amino acids. CDR1 SNHLY and CDR2 FYNNEI come from the germline V gene.

This clone was seen only a few times. Here the CDR3 reads CASSLGTGNQPQHF. The CDR3 nucleotides are TGCGCCAGCAGCTTGGGGACAGGCAATCAGCCCCAGCATTTT. This chain links TRBV5-1 with TRBJ1-5; maybe TRBD1 (6 bases). Germline CDR1 and CDR2: SGHRS and YFSETQ. CDR3 length: 14 amino acids. Trimming removed 0 bases from V and 2 bases from J, with 6 bases in between.

The V gene is TRBV6-1, the J gene TRBJ2-7; TRBD1 aligns across 7 bases. V shed 2 bases, J shed 6 bases, and the junction held 7 bases outside the gene matches. The CDR3 sequence is 14 residues long. Germline assignment: CDR1 MNHNS and CDR2 SASEGT. CDR3 amino acids: CASSENEYRGEQYF. In DNA form, the CDR3 reads TGTGCCAGCAGTGAAAATGAGTACAGGGGCGAGCAGTACTTC.

This clone was seen only once. This rearrangement joins TRBV7-7 to TRBJ2-1; D may be TRBD1 (6 bases). V gave up 0 bases and J gave up 6 bases, with 12 bases separating them. Germline V lookup: CDR1 SSHAT, CDR2 FNYEAQ (reference sequence). The CDR3 length is 15 residues. CDR3 nucleotides: TGTGCCAGCAGCTTAGCGGGGCAGGGGTTCAATGAGCAGTTCTTC. Its protein is CASSLAGQGFNEQFF.

This chain joins TRBV9 and TRBJ1-2, with a possible D match to TRBD1 (6 bases). Deletions cut 0 bases from V and 8 bases from J, with 11 bases between. Germline lookup yields CDR1 SGDLS and CDR2 YYNGEE. The CDR3 runs 13 residues. The CDR3, as DNA: TGTGCCAGCAGCGTAGAGCGGGGGCTCGGCTACACCTTC. This sequence encodes CASSVERGLGYTF.

V usage is TRBV10-1 and J usage is TRBJ2-7; 8 positions agree with TRBD1. The germline gives CDR1 WNHNN, CDR2 SYGVQD (reference sequence). CDR3 length equals 15 residues. The V gene end was trimmed by 0 bases and the J gene end by 3 bases; junction bases not matched to a gene: 4. The CDR3 DNA reads TGCGCCAGCAGTGAGTCGGGGACAGGTATCTACGAGCAGTACTTC. Translation: CASSESGTGIYEQYF.

The chain couples TRBV18 to TRBJ1-4; no definite D call. In germline, CDR1 is KGHSH, CDR2 LQKENI. This CDR3 contains 14 residues. The V end lost 3 bases, the J end lost 8 bases, and 13 bases lay between the germline ends. The CDR3 nucleotides read TGTGCCAGCTCACCGGGAGGTGTTGGCGAAAAACTGTTTTTT. Protein: CASSPGGVGEKLFF.

This clone was seen a single time. The DNA of the CDR3 is TGTGCCAGCAGCCAATTACTTAGCACAGATACGCAGTATTTT. This translates into CASSQLLSTDTQYF. V is TRBV14 and J is TRBJ2-3; D uncertain. CDR1 is SGHDN and CDR2 is FVKESK in the germline V gene. The CDR3 is 14 amino acids. V was pared by 2 bases and J by 0 bases, with 6 bases between.